The entry that follows covers one T cell receptor beta chain sequence. The antigen is unknown. These data are taken from a study of shared clonotypes between healthy human individuals. Study-wide findings and caveats: An effect of sequencing depth on clonotype sharing among donors was expected. Sorted-subset sequencing, rarefaction showed, was incomplete despite large depth. It was the few donors that limited the genetic and exposure-history diversity represented.

Some clones are missing from TCRdb's copy, which holds only in-frame ones; the method was immunoSEQ multiplex PCR. The data show a few million clones, with 95% seen just once and roughly 0.13% held by the top ten. This CDR3 region has 16 residues. V gave up 5 bases and J gave up 3 bases; unmatched junction bases: 7. The germline V gene encodes CDR1 SGHDN and CDR2 FVKESK. Sequenced sample: naive CD4+ T cells sorted from blood. Subset reported: CD45RA+ positively selected. The source is a man between 18 and 29 years old in good health. V gene TRBV14 combines with J gene TRBJ2-2; 9 bases are shared with TRBD1. The CDR3 loop reads CASSDGTGSHTGELFF. The CDR3 nucleotides read TGTGCCAGCAGCGACGGGACAGGGTCCCACACCGGGGAGCTGTTTTTT.